Sequencing of this TCR beta chain was carried out in a study of CD8 T cells in ankylosing spondylitis. Study-level results: What appeared characteristic of ankylosing spondylitis blood was a TCR beta motif of eight highly homologous variants. Disease-associated clones were CD8+ and fairly uncommon in peripheral blood. Disease-associated clones were reportedly significantly overrepresented in matched ankylosing spondylitis synovial fluid. Earlier studies detected some motif variants in reactive arthritis synovial fluid and blood.

CDR1 is SGHAT and CDR2 is FQNNGV in the germline V gene. The CDR3 has 12 amino acids. Trimming left V 4 bases short and J 5 bases short, with 6 bases between. Remarks on this clonotype: The antigen remains undetermined.

It was by quantitative 5'-RACE with molecular barcodes that TCR beta libraries were made. One entry per CDR3 protein results from TCRdb running MiXCR on the 5' RACE reads. The sample comprises around 890,000 distinct CDR3 sequences, 12% of which are singletons, and approximately 0.5% rests with the top ten. The rearrangement links TRBV11-2 to TRBJ2-4, with D uncertain. The sample consisted of blood, either unsorted or a sorted T cell fraction (not recorded which). The sequence came from a male donor with ankylosing spondylitis. This chain's CDR3 is CASSYRENIQYF. CDR3 nucleotide sequence: TGTGCCAGCAGCTACAGAGAAAACATTCAGTACTTC.